Below are 25 T cell receptor beta chains sequenced from a single sample in a study of T cells in Graves' hyperthyroidism and ophthalmopathy. RNA transcripts provided the source from which TCR beta CDR3 regions were amplified. Carried out on the TCR CDR3, a first-round RT-PCR used the HTBI primer set. One entry per CDR3 protein results from TCRdb running MiXCR on the multiplex PCR reads. The data show roughly 700,000 distinct CDR3 sequences, around 15% seen once. The sample taken for sequencing was blood. These receptors were taken from a young woman with Graves' hyperthyroidism.

The chain carries TRBV24-1 and TRBJ1-1, with TRBD1 as a possible D gene (5 bases). V was clipped by 4 bases and J by 4 bases, with 9 bases between them. Germline CDR1 reads KGHDR; CDR2 reads SFDVKD. This CDR3 has 13 amino acids. CDR3 nucleotide sequence: TGTGCCACCAGTGAACGGGGGGGCACTGAAGCTTTCTTT. Protein sequence: CATSERGGTEAFF.

This clonotype was found a few times. The chain employs TRBV20-1 and TRBJ2-2; the D gene is possibly TRBD1 (5 bases). The V end was cut by 0 bases, the J end by 4 bases, with 12 bases between. The CDR3 has 15 residues. CDR1 is DFQATT, CDR2 SNEGSKA, per germline (reference sequence). The CDR3 bases are TGCAGTGCTAGAGATCTCCCAGGGATCACCGGGGAGCTGTTTTTT. Amino acid sequence: CSARDLPGITGELFF.

V usage is TRBV6-5 and J usage is TRBJ2-7; perhaps TRBD2 as D (6 bases). The germline V gene encodes CDR1 MNHEY and CDR2 SVGAGI. V lost 4 bases and J 9 bases, leaving 25 bases between the germline ends. The CDR3 consists of 16 residues. The DNA of the CDR3 is TGTGCCAGCAGTTTCTCGGTGGCGGGATCTCAACGGGGGCAGTACTTC. It translates to CASSFSVAGSQRGQYF.

This clonotype occurred many times. V usage is TRBV6-6 and J usage is TRBJ2-1; TRBD2 aligns across 11 bases. Germline V gene lookup returns CDR1 MNHNY and CDR2 SVGAGI (reference sequence). This CDR3 contains 21 residues. V was clipped by 0 bases and J by 3 bases; unmatched bases: 16. CDR3 in amino acids: CASSYSAPGLAGGPRYNEQFF. The DNA of the CDR3 is TGTGCCAGCAGTTACTCGGCCCCGGGGCTAGCGGGGGGCCCTCGCTACAATGAGCAGTTCTTC.

The sample holds many counts of this clonotype. The rearrangement links TRBV3-1 to TRBJ1-2; no definite D call. Germline assignment: CDR1 LGHDT and CDR2 YNNKEL (reference sequence). The CDR3 sequence is 13 residues long. The V end lost 0 bases, the J end lost 7 bases, and 9 bases lay between the germline ends. The CDR3 is CASSQDDVFGYTF. CDR3 nucleotide sequence: TGTGCCAGCAGCCAAGATGACGTATTTGGCTACACCTTC.

This chain uses TRBV6-1 with TRBJ2-3; 9 nucleotides agree with TRBD2. The J segment lost 2 bases and the V segment lost 11 bases, leaving 14 bases of the junction unmatched. Germline assignment: CDR1 MNHNS and CDR2 SASEGT. The CDR3 contains 16 residues. CDR3 in amino acids: CAAGGAGGVLTDTQYF. Here the CDR3 DNA reads TGTGCCGCAGGGGGGGCGGGAGGGGTCCTCACAGATACGCAGTATTTT.

The table lists this clonotype with many counts. This chain connects TRBV20-1 to TRBJ2-7; a possible D gene is TRBD2 (5 bases). Germline CDR1 DFQATT, CDR2 SNEGSKA (reference sequence). The CDR3 covers 15 residues. Trimming removed 0 bases from V and 2 bases from J, with 14 bases in between. CDR3 sequence: CSARDGRGPPYEQYF. The CDR3 region has the DNA TGCAGTGCTAGAGACGGACGGGGTCCCCCCTACGAGCAGTACTTC.

In its sample, this clonotype was seen many times. The chain employs TRBV20-1 and TRBJ2-1; 7 positions match TRBD2. Germline V CDR1 and CDR2: DFQATT, SNEGSKA (reference sequence). V lost 3 bases, J lost 8 bases, and 7 bases stayed unmatched. The CDR3 covers 13 residues. CDR3 region: CSARGGSIYEQFF. The CDR3 nucleotides are TGCAGTGCTAGGGGGGGGTCTATTTATGAGCAGTTCTTC.

This clonotype was recorded at least ten times. This rearrangement joins TRBV12-3 or TRBV12-4 to TRBJ1-5, with TRBD1 identical over 8 bases. This CDR3 has 14 residues. V trimming: 8 bases; J trimming: 5 bases; junction bases outside the gene matches: 8. As DNA, the CDR3 is TGTGCCAGCGGCTCAGGGGGCGGGTATCAGCCCCAGCATTTT. It yields the protein CASGSGGGYQPQHF.

This clonotype was seen at least ten times. The chain joins TRBV2 to TRBJ1-6; D unresolved. This CDR3 region has 14 residues. V was shortened by 4 bases and J by 7 bases, with 11 bases between the two germline ends. CDR1 SNHLY and CDR2 FYNNEI come from the germline V gene. This chain's CDR3 is CASSGTMGNSPLHF. In nucleotides, the CDR3 is TGTGCCAGCAGTGGGACGATGGGGAATTCACCCCTCCACTTT.

This clonotype was observed a handful of times. The chain links TRBV6-2 or TRBV6-3 to TRBJ2-1, with 8 bases aligning to TRBD2. This CDR3 comprises 16 residues. Losses at the gene ends were 6 bases for V and 4 bases for J; bases not matched to a gene: 11. CDR1 and CDR2 (germline): MNHEY, SVGEGT. As DNA, the CDR3 is TGTGCCAGCAGGGTCGGGGGGGCCGGATCTTACAATGAGCAGTTCTTC. As protein: CASRVGGAGSYNEQFF.

There are many counts of this clonotype. This chain links TRBV24-1 with TRBJ2-1; TRBD2 matches 13 bases. Trimming at V came to 5 bases and at J to 6 bases, leaving 3 bases not matched to a gene. Germline CDR1 is KGHDR and CDR2 is SFDVKD. The CDR3 is 15 residues long. In nucleotides, the CDR3 is TGTGCCACCAGTGGACTAGCGGGAGGTTCCAATGAGCAGTTCTTC. Translation: CATSGLAGGSNEQFF.

The chain employs TRBV5-4 and TRBJ2-1; 7 positions match TRBD1. CDR3 length: 17 amino acids. Trimming at V came to 0 bases and at J to 5 bases, leaving 11 bases not matched to a gene. Germline CDR1 is SGHNT and CDR2 is YYREEE (reference sequence). Here the CDR3 reads CASSLGGGGPAHNEQFF. The CDR3 region has the DNA TGTGCCAGCAGCTTGGGAGGGGGCGGTCCGGCCCACAATGAGCAGTTCTTC.

The rearrangement links TRBV12-3 or TRBV12-4 to TRBJ2-3; 10 bases map to TRBD2. The V gene end was trimmed by 5 bases and the J gene end by 4 bases; junction bases not matched to a gene: 15. CDR3 length: 18 residues. CDR3: CASSASGRASVGADTQYF. CDR3 bases: TGTGCCAGCAGTGCCAGCGGGAGGGCCTCCGTAGGGGCAGATACGCAGTATTTT.

The sample holds many counts of this clonotype. This chain joins TRBV11-2 and TRBJ2-1; D remains unclear. The germline CDR1 and CDR2 sequences are SGHAT and FQNNGV. V dropped 2 bases and J dropped 0 bases, with 8 bases sitting between them. The CDR3 contains 15 residues. In DNA form, the CDR3 reads TGTGCCAGCAGCTTATTGATTAGCTCCTACAATGAGCAGTTCTTC. This sequence encodes CASSLLISSYNEQFF.

V gene TRBV4-1 combines with J gene TRBJ2-2; 9 bases are shared with TRBD2. V lost 0 bases to trimming and J lost 4 bases; unmatched junction nucleotides: 9. The CDR3 contains 18 residues. The V gene's germline CDR1 is MGHRA and CDR2 YSYEKL. The DNA for the CDR3 is TGCGCCAGCAGCCAAGAAGGGGATAGCGGGAGATTCACCGGGGAGCTGTTTTTT. Its translation is CASSQEGDSGRFTGELFF.

This clonotype was detected ten times or more. The DNA of the CDR3 is TGTGCCAGCAGTTCCGGACTAGGGGATGAAAAACTGTTTTTT. Translated: CASSSGLGDEKLFF. The chain joins TRBV12-3 or TRBV12-4 to TRBJ1-4, with D tentatively TRBD1 (5 bases). Trimming shortened V by 4 bases and J by 6 bases, and 12 bases separated the two germline ends. The CDR3 contains 14 residues.

The chain links TRBV7-2 to TRBJ2-7; D unclear. The germline V and J ends were trimmed by 1 base and 7 bases, with 14 bases remaining between them. The germline CDR1 and CDR2 sequences are SGHTA and FQGNSA. This CDR3 is built from 14 residues. In nucleotides, the CDR3 is TGTGCCAGCAGCTTAGAGCAAGGTGGTTTAGAGCAGTACTTC. Translation: CASSLEQGGLEQYF.

This rearrangement joins TRBV5-1 to TRBJ2-7, with 9 bases identical to TRBD1. V shed 3 bases, J shed 2 bases, and the junction held 6 bases outside the gene matches. Germline loops: CDR1 SGHRS, CDR2 YFSETQ. The CDR3 spans 15 residues. CDR3 loop: CASSWAGTGTYEQYF. CDR3 DNA: TGCGCCAGCAGCTGGGCTGGGACAGGGACCTACGAGCAGTACTTC.

The chain recombines TRBV7-9 with TRBJ2-3; D unresolved. The germline V gene encodes CDR1 SEHNR and CDR2 FQNEAQ (reference sequence). The ends were cut back, 5 bases at V and 0 bases at J, with 12 bases in the middle. This CDR3 region has 15 residues. The CDR3 is CASSRAAFSTDTQYF. CDR3 sequence (DNA): TGTGCCAGCAGCCGCGCGGCTTTTAGCACAGATACGCAGTATTTT. The whole variable domain, filled in from reference TRBV7-9 and TRBJ2-3, reads DTGVSQNPRHKITKRGQNVTFRCDPISEHNRLYWYRQTLGQGPEFLTYFQNEAQLEKSRLLSDRFSAERPKGSFSTLEIQRTEQGDSAMYLCASSRAAFSTDTQYFGPGTRLTVL.

This clonotype was recorded at least ten times. The chain uses TRBV28 and TRBJ2-3; 10 bases agree with TRBD2. The CDR3 is made up of 16 amino acids. Per the germline V gene, CDR1 is MDHEN and CDR2 is SYDVKM. V lost 6 bases and J lost 3; bases outside the gene matches: 9. For the CDR3, the DNA is TGTGCCAGCAGCTCAGGGAGCGGGAGGGATACAGATACGCAGTATTTT. This encodes CASSSGSGRDTDTQYF.

This clonotype was seen repeatedly, ten times or more. The V and J genes are TRBV13 and TRBJ2-7; D is uncertain. CDR3 length: 13 residues. The V gene lost 4 bases and the J gene lost 3 bases, with 10 bases spanning the gap. The germline CDR1 and CDR2 sequences are PRHDT and FYEKMQ (reference sequence). CDR3 protein: CASSSRSIYEQYF. In DNA, the CDR3 is TGTGCCAGCAGCTCCCGATCAATCTACGAGCAGTACTTC.

This clonotype showed up many times. V usage is TRBV7-9 and J usage is TRBJ1-1; 9 nucleotides agree with TRBD1. The CDR3 totals 16 residues. V lost 0 bases and J lost 4; bases outside the gene matches: 6. Germline CDR1 and CDR2: SEHNR and FQNEAQ (reference sequence). The CDR3, as DNA: TGTGCCAGCAGCTTAGCCGGGACAGGGAGGGCCACTGAAGCTTTCTTT. It yields the protein CASSLAGTGRATEAFF.

This clonotype was counted ten times or more. The V call is TRBV5-1, the J call TRBJ1-1, with D unclear. The CDR3 runs to 15 residues. Trimming took off 0 bases at V and 5 bases at J, with 14 bases between the two ends. Germline lookup yields CDR1 SGHRS and CDR2 YFSETQ. The CDR3 loop reads CASSLALDPWTEAFF. For the CDR3, the DNA is TGCGCCAGCAGCTTGGCCCTAGACCCTTGGACTGAAGCTTTCTTT. Together with reference TRBV5-1 and TRBJ1-1, the CDR3 gives the full variable domain: KAGVTQTPRYLIKTRGQQVTLSCSPISGHRSVSWYQQTPGQGLQFLFEYFSETQRNKGNFPGRFSGRQFSNSRSEMNVSTLELGDSALYLCASSLALDPWTEAFFGQGTRLTVV.

This clonotype was counted ten times or more. The chain links TRBV7-8 to TRBJ2-5; D unresolved. V lost 5 bases and J 4 bases, leaving 17 bases between the germline ends. The germline V gene has CDR1 SGHVS and CDR2 FQNEAQ. This CDR3 has 15 residues. DNA of the CDR3: TGTGCCAGCAGCCCACCGCTTTCGCGGTCAGAGACCCAGTACTTC. Residues: CASSPPLSRSETQYF. Full variable domain (remainder filled in from reference TRBV7-8 and TRBJ2-5): GAGVSQSPRYKVAKRGQDVALRCDPISGHVSLFWYQQALGQGPEFLTYFQNEAQLDKSGLPSDRFFAERPEGSVSTLKIQRTQQEDSAVYLCASSPPLSRSETQYFGPGTRLLVL.